These 2 T cell receptor beta chains came from one sample sequenced in a study of cytomegalovirus exposure and HLA in healthy donors. It was with 60 Vbeta and 13 Jbeta primers that the PCR ran. Repertoires were generated with immunoSEQ multiplex PCR, while TCRdb's copy carries only in-frame clones and drops some. The sample consists of tens of thousands of clones, approximately 82% of them appearing once. What was sequenced was PBMCs. The receptor set was obtained from a man in his forties in good health and CMV-seronegative.

The chain is built from TRBV27 and TRBJ1-2; 7 nucleotides agree with TRBD1. Trimming removed 2 bases from V and 2 bases from J; junction bases left unmatched: 11. This CDR3 has 17 residues. From germline, CDR1 is MNHEY and CDR2 SMNVEV (reference sequence). The CDR3 region has the DNA TGTGCCAGCAGTTTAATCCGGCCGGGACAGCTGAACTATGGCTACACCTTC. The encoded protein is CASSLIRPGQLNYGYTF.

The gene calls are TRBV5-1 and TRBJ1-5; D gene unclear. The V end was cut by 0 bases, the J end by 4 bases, with 5 bases between. The CDR3 contains 13 residues. Germline V CDR1 and CDR2: SGHRS, YFSETQ. CDR3: CASSLAVNQPQHF. CDR3 coding DNA: TGCGCCAGCAGCTTGGCCGTAAATCAGCCCCAGCATTTT.